This T cell receptor (beta chain) was identified in a study of CD8+ T cells in alopecia areata. In the study overall: Tofacitinib administration to treated patients was oral, at 5 to 10 mg twice daily. Patients remained on tofacitinib for 6 to 18 months and then went 6 months without it.

Germline CDR1 SGHRS, CDR2 YFSETQ. The CDR3 contains 15 residues. V lost 5 bases, J lost 8 bases, and 11 bases stayed unmatched. cDNA reverse transcribed from extracted RNA served as the sequencing template. Sequencing used immunoSEQ multiplex PCR; TCRdb keeps in-frame clones, though not all of them. There are about 98,000 clones in the sample; about 40% occur only once, and 0.79% lies in the top ten. This clone was observed a few times. Individuals with alopecia areata gave both lesional scalp punch biopsies and peripheral blood for collection. The sequencing input was CD4+ T cells sorted from blood. The chain has TRBV5-1 and TRBJ2-1; 9 bases are shared with TRBD1. This receptor was identified in a human donor with alopecia areata. In DNA, the CDR3 is TGCGCCAGCAGGCCCGGACAGGGGCTTCAACATGAGCAGTTCTTC. It yields the protein CASRPGQGLQHEQFF.